This T cell receptor (beta chain) was identified during a study of regulatory T cells in long-lasting Graves disease. At least ten counts were recorded for this clonotype. Indicated time point: newly diagnosed GD, antithyroid drugs for less than 3 months. The TCR library used RNA extracted from PBMCs. Construction of the TCR beta libraries employed iRepertoire HTBI primers in conjunction with Arm-PCR of CDR3 regions. TCRdb itself ran the multiplex PCR reads through MiXCR, one entry per CDR3 protein. This table has hundreds of thousands of distinct CDR3 sequences, 15% appearing once. Trimming took off 2 bases at V and 5 bases at J, with 7 bases between the two ends. CDR3 length: 12 residues. CDR1 is SEHNR and CDR2 is FQNEAQ in the germline V gene (reference sequence). These data also formed part of another study, on T cells in Graves' hyperthyroidism and ophthalmopathy.

This sequence originates from a middle-aged woman with Graves disease. Sequenced material: peripheral blood mononuclear cells (PBMCs), taken at new diagnosis, from a patient treated with antithyroid drugs. The chain combines TRBV7-9 with TRBJ2-7, with unresolved D. The CDR3 region has the DNA TGTGCCAGCAGCTTAAATTTGGACGAGCAGTACTTC. Protein sequence: CASSLNLDEQYF.